This T cell receptor (beta chain) was identified during a study of cytomegalovirus exposure and HLA in healthy donors. Broader study findings: Confirmation in vitro established that three CMV-associated chains were specific for CMV antigens. Common viral pathogens seemed to be connected with several of the most significant clusters, according to a later analysis. With DRB1 most and HLA-C fewest, TCR association rates differed between HLA loci in a later analysis. Among the sequence variants, a highly shared cluster was likely an artifact of sequencing.

A multiplex PCR was run with 60 Vbeta primers and 13 Jbeta primers. The protocol was immunoSEQ multiplex PCR, while the TCRdb copy is restricted to in-frame clones and leaves out a portion. Of about 94,000 clones in the sample, just under 80% are singletons; the top ten hold approximately 3.6%. A note on this clone: What it binds is not known.

The CDR3 extends over 15 amino acids. Germline-derived CDR1 and CDR2 are MNHEY and SVGAGI. V was pared by 6 bases and J by 10 bases, with 13 bases of the junction left unmatched. The rearrangement links TRBV6-5 to TRBJ1-4, with 8 bases lining up with TRBD1. The TCR sequence derives from a woman aged 40 to 55 in good health and CMV-seronegative. Sequenced material: PBMCs. The CDR3 DNA sequence: TGTGCCAGCAGGCCTCTCGGACAGGGAGGTGGAAAACTGTTTTTT. Its protein is CASRPLGQGGGKLFF.